Below, one TCR beta chain is given with its context. What it recognizes is unknown. The data belong to a study of tumor and adjacent non-tumor tissue in lung cancer. About the research overall: There were around eleven adenocarcinoma, a couple of squamous cell carcinoma and 1 small cell lung cancer cases.

This sample's RNA came from whole unsorted tissue. More than 3 cm separated this lung sample from the edge of the tumor. The CDR3 loop spans 15 amino acids. Trimming took 5 bases from V and 0 from J, leaving 12 bases between them. CDR1 and CDR2 (germline): SGHAT, FQNNGV. The library came from three nested PCR rounds adapted from ARM-PCR protocols. TCRdb called the multiplex PCR reads again in MiXCR, with one record for every CDR3 protein. The sample lists 100,000 or so distinct CDR3 sequences; 65% were seen once. Study-wide points: TCR diversity was significantly greater in tumor than normal lung tissue. Shorter survival was associated with higher TCR diversity in tumors.

V usage is TRBV11-2 and J usage is TRBJ2-3; D not certain. Source material: distant non-tumor lung tissue. This sequence was found in a young man with non-small cell lung cancer. The CDR3 nucleotides read TGTGCCAGCAGCCTACCTGGTTGGAGCACAGATACGCAGTATTTT. Protein sequence: CASSLPGWSTDTQYF.